Described below is a single T cell receptor (beta chain) sequence and its context. Its specificity is not known. Germline V CDR1 and CDR2: SGHKS, YYEKEE (reference sequence). V lost 0 bases and J 5 bases, leaving 12 bases between the germline ends. This CDR3 contains 14 residues. The entry originates in a study of cytomegalovirus exposure and HLA in healthy donors. Researchers ran the PCR with 60 Vbeta and 13 Jbeta primers. The table came from immunoSEQ multiplex PCR; TCRdb's copy has only in-frame clones and leaves some out. The sample's table shows some 83,000 clones. Findings and caveats of the study: Productive status was seen about 87% or about 30% of the time for most TCR beta V segments in an earlier analysis. TCR beta V- and J-gene trimming was later associated with a missense DCLRE1C variant.

The TCR sequence derives from a woman aged 30 to 39 in good health and CMV-seronegative. The specimen was PBMCs. This sequence joins TRBV5-5 and TRBJ2-7, with unresolved D. CDR3 DNA: TGTGCCAGCAGCTTGGCCGGCGGCGGCCACGAGCAGTACTTC. It translates to CASSLAGGGHEQYF.